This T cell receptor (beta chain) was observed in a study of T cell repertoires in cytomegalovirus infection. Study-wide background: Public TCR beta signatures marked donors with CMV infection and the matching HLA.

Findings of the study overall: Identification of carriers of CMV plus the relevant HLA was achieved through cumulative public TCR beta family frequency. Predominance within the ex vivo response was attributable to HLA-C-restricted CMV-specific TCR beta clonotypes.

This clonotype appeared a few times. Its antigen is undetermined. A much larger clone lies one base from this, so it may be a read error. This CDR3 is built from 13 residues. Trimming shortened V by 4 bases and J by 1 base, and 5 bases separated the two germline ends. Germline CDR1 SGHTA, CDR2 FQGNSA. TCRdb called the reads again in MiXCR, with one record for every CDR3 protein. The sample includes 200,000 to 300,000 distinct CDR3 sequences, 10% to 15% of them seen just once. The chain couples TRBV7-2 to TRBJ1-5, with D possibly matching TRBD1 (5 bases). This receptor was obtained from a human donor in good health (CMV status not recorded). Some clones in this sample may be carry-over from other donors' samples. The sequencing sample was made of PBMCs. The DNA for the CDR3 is TGTGCCAGCAGCTGGGACAGCAATCAGCCCCAGCATTTT. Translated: CASSWDSNQPQHF.